This T cell receptor (beta chain) emerged from a study of blood T cell repertoires in COVID-19. The repertoire was sequenced with immunoSEQ multiplex PCR; TCRdb's copy has only in-frame clones and lacks some. This table holds fewer than 450,000 clones, roughly 91% found once. The CDR3 length is 14 residues. The V and J ends lost 5 bases and 4 bases respectively, with 11 bases between them. The germline CDR1 and CDR2 sequences are MRHNA and SNTAGT. The sequence derives from a woman under 30 who had recovered from COVID-19. The sequencing input was PBMCs or T cells enriched from blood (not recorded which). V usage is TRBV6-4 and J usage is TRBJ1-4; tentatively, D is TRBD1 (5 bases). CDR3 coding DNA: TGTGCCAGCAGTCTGCGACAGTATAATGAAAAACTGTTTTTT. This codes for CASSLRQYNEKLFF.